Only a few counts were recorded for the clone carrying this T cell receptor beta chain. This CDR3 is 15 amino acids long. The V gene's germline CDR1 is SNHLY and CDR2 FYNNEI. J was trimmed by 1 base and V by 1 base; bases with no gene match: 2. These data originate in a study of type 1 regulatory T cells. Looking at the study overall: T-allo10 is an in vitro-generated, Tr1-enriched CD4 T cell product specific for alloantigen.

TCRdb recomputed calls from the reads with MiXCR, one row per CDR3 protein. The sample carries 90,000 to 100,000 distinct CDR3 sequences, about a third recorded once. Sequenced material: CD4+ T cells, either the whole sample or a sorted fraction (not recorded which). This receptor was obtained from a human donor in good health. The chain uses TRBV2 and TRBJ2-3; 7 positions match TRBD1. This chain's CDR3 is CASSEDGQGTDTQYF. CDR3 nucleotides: TGTGCCAGCAGTGAAGATGGACAGGGCACAGATACGCAGTATTTT.